A single T cell receptor beta chain is shown here with its context. The target antigen is unknown. This sample is part of a study of monozygotic twins with inflammatory bowel disease. Template switching introduced UMIs that contain a 6-nucleotide sample barcode. TCRdb reprocessed the 5' RACE reads, with one entry per CDR3 protein and no DNA. The sample table sets out roughly 320,000 distinct CDR3 sequences. Findings and limits, study-wide: Researchers report that IBD patients shared fewer clonotypes with others than healthy twins, especially amid disease activity. By inverse Simpson index, TCRbeta diversity was lower in IBD patients than in healthy co-twins.

This CDR3 contains 16 residues. Germline values: CDR1 MNHNS, CDR2 SASEGT. The TCR sequence derives from a human donor with ulcerative colitis or Crohn's disease, or a healthy co-twin of an affected twin (not recorded which). This chain connects TRBV6-1 to TRBJ1-2; the TCRdb D gene call, TRBD1, has no DNA to confirm it. The source material was blood. The CDR3 region is CASKVLTGMYGDGYTF.